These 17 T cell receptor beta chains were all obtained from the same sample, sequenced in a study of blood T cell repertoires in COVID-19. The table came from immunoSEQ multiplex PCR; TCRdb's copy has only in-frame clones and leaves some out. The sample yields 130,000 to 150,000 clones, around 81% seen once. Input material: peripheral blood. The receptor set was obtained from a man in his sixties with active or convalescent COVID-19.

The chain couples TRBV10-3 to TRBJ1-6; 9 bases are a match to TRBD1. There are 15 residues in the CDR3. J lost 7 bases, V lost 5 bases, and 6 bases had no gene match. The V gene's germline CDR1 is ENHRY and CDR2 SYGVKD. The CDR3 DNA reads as TGTGCCATCAGTACGGACAGGGGTGGCAATTCACCCCTCCACTTT. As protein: CAISTDRGGNSPLHF.

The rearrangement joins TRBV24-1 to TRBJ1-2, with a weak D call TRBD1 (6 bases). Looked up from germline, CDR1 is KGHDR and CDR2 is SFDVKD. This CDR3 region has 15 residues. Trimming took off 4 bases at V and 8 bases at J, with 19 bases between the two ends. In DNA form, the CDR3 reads TGTGCCACCAGTGACTGGACAGCAGGAGGAGAGGGCTACACCTTC. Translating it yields CATSDWTAGGEGYTF.

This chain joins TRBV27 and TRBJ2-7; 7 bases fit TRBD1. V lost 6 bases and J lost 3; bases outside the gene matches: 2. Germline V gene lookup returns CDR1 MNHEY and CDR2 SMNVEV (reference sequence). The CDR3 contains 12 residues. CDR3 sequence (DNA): TGTGCCAGCAGGGGGGACAGCTACGAGCAGTACTTC. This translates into CASRGDSYEQYF.

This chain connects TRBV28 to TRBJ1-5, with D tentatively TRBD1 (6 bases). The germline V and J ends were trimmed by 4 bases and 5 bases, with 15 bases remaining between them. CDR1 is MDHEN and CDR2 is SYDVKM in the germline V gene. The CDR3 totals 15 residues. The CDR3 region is CASSSVREGDQPQHF. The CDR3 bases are TGTGCCAGCAGTTCGGTCAGGGAGGGGGATCAGCCCCAGCATTTT.

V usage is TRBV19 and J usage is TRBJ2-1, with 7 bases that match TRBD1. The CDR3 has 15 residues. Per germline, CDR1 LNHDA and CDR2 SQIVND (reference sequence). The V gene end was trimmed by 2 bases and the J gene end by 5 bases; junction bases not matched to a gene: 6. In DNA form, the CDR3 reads TGTGCCAGTAGTATAACCGCCGACAGGGACAATGAGCAGTTCTTC. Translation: CASSITADRDNEQFF.

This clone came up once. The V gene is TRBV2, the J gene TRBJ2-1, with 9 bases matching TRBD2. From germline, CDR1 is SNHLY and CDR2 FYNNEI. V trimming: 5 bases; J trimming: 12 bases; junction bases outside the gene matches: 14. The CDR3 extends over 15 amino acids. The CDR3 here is CASSSGLAGPMAQFF. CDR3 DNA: TGTGCCAGCAGTTCGGGACTAGCAGGACCGATGGCGCAGTTCTTC. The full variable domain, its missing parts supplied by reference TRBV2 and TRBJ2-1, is EPEVTQTPSHQVTQMGQEVILRCVPISNHLYFYWYRQILGQKVEFLVSFYNNEISEKSEIFDDQFSVERPDGSNFTLKIRSTKLEDSAMYFCASSSGLAGPMAQFFGPGTRLTVL.

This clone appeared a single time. The CDR3 loop reads CAWSAPLGVTDTQYF. Here the CDR3 DNA reads TGTGCCTGGAGTGCCCCTTTAGGGGTCACAGATACGCAGTATTTT. The V and J genes are TRBV30 and TRBJ2-3; tentative D call: TRBD1 (5 bases). The CDR3 sequence is 15 residues long. Trimming cost V 1 base and J 2 bases, with 13 bases left between them. CDR1 is GTSNPN and CDR2 is SVGIG in the germline V gene (reference sequence).

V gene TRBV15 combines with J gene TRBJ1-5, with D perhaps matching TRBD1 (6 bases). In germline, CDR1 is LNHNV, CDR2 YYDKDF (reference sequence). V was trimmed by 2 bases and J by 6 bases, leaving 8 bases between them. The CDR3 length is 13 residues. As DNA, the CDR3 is TGTGCCACCAGCAGATTCAGGGGTCAGCCCCAGCATTTT. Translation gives CATSRFRGQPQHF. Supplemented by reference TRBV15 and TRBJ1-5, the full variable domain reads DAMVIQNPRYQVTQFGKPVTLSCSQTLNHNVMYWYQQKSSQAPKLLFHYYDKDFNNEADTPDNFQSRRPNTSFCFLDIRSPGLGDTAMYLCATSRFRGQPQHFGDGTRLSIL.

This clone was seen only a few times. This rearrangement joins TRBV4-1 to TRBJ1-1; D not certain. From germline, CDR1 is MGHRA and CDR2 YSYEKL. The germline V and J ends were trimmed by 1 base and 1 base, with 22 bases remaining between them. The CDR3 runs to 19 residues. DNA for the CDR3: TGCGCCAGCAGCCAAGGAGGACGGGGTTCGGTCCTGTGGAACACTGAAGCTTTCTTT. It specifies CASSQGGRGSVLWNTEAFF.

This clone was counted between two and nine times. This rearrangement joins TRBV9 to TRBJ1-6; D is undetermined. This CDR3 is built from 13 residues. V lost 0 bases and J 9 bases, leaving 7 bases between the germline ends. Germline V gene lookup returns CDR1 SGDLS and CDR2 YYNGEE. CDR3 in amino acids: CASSVDTGSPLHF. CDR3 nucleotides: TGTGCCAGCAGCGTAGATACTGGTTCACCCCTCCACTTT.

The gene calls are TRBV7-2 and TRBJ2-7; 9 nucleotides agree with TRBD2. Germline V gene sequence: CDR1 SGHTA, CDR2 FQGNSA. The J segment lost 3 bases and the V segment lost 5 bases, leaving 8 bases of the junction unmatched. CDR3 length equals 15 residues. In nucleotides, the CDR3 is TGTGCCAGCAGCCCTCTAGCGGGACAACTCTACGAGCAGTACTTC. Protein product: CASSPLAGQLYEQYF.

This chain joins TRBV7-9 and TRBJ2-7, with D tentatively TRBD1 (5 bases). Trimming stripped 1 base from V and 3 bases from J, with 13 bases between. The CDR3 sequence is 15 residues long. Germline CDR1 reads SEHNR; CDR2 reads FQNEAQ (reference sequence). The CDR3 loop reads CASSLVGQVHYEQYF. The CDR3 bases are TGTGCCAGCAGCTTAGTGGGGCAGGTTCACTACGAGCAGTACTTC.

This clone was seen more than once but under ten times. In DNA, the CDR3 is TGTGCCAGCAGTACCAGGGGAGGGGGCAATCAGCCCCAGCATTTT. It translates to CASSTRGGGNQPQHF. The rearrangement uses TRBV2 and TRBJ1-5, with D tentatively TRBD1 (6 bases). V lost 5 bases to trimming and J lost 2 bases, with 13 bases between them. Germline assignment: CDR1 SNHLY and CDR2 FYNNEI. The CDR3 extends over 15 amino acids.

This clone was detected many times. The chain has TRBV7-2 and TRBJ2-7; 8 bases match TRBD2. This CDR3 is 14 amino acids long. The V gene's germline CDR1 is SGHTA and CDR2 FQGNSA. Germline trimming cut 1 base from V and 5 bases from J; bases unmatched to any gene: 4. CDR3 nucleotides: TGTGCCAGCAGCTTAGACGCGGGAGGAGACGAGCAGTACTTC. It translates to CASSLDAGGDEQYF.

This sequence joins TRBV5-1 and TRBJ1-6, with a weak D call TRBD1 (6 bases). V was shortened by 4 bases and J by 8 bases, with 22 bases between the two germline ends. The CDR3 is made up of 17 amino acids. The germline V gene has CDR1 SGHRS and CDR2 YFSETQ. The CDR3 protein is CASSISGRGSMDSPLHF. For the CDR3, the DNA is TGCGCCAGCAGCATTTCGGGCAGGGGTAGTATGGATTCACCCCTCCACTTT.

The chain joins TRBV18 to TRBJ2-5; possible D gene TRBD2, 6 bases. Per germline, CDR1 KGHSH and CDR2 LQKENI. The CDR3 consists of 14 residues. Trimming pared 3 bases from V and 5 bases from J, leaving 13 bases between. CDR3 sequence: CASSPPSGRETQYF. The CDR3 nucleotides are TGTGCCAGCTCACCCCCCAGCGGGCGGGAGACCCAGTACTTC.

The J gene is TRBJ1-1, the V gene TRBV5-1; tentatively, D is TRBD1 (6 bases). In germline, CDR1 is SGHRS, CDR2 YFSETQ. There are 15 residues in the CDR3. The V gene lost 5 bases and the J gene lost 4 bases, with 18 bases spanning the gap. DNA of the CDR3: TGCGCCAGCAGTGACCCCAGGGGTGGGGGCACTGAAGCTTTCTTT. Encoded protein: CASSDPRGGGTEAFF.